This passage covers 15 T cell receptor beta chains from one sample sequenced in a study of cytomegalovirus exposure and HLA in healthy donors. This PCR relied on a set of 60 Vbeta primers and 13 Jbeta primers. Using immunoSEQ multiplex PCR, the repertoire was profiled, and TCRdb retains in-frame clones only, with some absent. This sample has 170,000 or so clones, with 65% to 80% found just once. Sequencing used PBMCs. Every receptor here comes from a woman aged 50 to 60 in good health and CMV-seropositive.

This clone showed up just a few times. The J gene is TRBJ1-1, the V gene TRBV7-2, with TRBD1 identical over 7 bases. The ends lost 1 base at V and 5 bases at J; junction bases unmatched: 7. CDR3 length equals 15 residues. The germline V gene has CDR1 SGHTA and CDR2 FQGNSA. DNA for the CDR3: TGTGCCAGCAGCTTAGTACGGGCAGGGGGTACTGAAGCTTTCTTT. Encoded protein: CASSLVRAGGTEAFF. Based on the CDR3 plus reference TRBV7-2 and TRBJ1-1, the full variable domain is GAGVSQSPSNKVTEKGKDVELRCDPISGHTALYWYRQSLGQGLEFLIYFQGNSAPDKSGLPSDRFSAERTGGSVSTLTIQRTQQEDSAVYLCASSLVRAGGTEAFFGQGTRLTVV.

The chain couples TRBV18 to TRBJ2-3; D not resolved. This CDR3 contains 16 residues. CDR1 KGHSH and CDR2 LQKENI come from the germline V gene. Trimming took off 0 bases at V and 4 bases at J, with 14 bases between the two ends. CDR3 DNA sequence: TGTGCCAGCTCACCACCGTCGAGGCGGTCGGCAGATACGCAGTATTTT. This sequence encodes CASSPPSRRSADTQYF.

This chain connects TRBV7-9 to TRBJ1-1, with TRBD1 matching over 10 bases. CDR3 length: 17 amino acids. V shed 3 bases and J 1 base; nucleotides not matched to a gene: 8. Germline V CDR1 and CDR2: SEHNR, FQNEAQ (reference sequence). The CDR3 loop is CASSFRQGQGKNTEAFF. In nucleotides, the CDR3 is TGTGCCAGCAGCTTTAGGCAGGGACAGGGGAAGAACACTGAAGCTTTCTTT.

This clone was counted a few times. The rearrangement joins TRBV2 to TRBJ2-6; D is possibly TRBD1 (5 bases). The CDR3 covers 17 residues. Germline V gene sequence: CDR1 SNHLY, CDR2 FYNNEI. Trimming removed 8 bases at V and 0 bases at J, with 17 bases between. The CDR3 region has the DNA TGTGCCAGCCCGGGTACAGGCGGTGGCTCTGGGGCCAACGTCCTGACTTTC. Its translation: CASPGTGGGSGANVLTF.

The chain links TRBV19 to TRBJ1-3; 8 nucleotides match TRBD1. The trim removed 5 bases at V and 7 bases at J, leaving 7 bases unmatched. Germline V gives CDR1 LNHDA, CDR2 SQIVND (reference sequence). The CDR3 totals 14 residues. CDR3 amino acids: CASSQGAGRNTIYF. In DNA, the CDR3 is TGTGCCAGTAGTCAGGGGGCAGGTCGGAACACCATATATTTT.

The chain has TRBV28 and TRBJ2-4, with TRBD2 matching 9 bases. V lost 4 bases to trimming and J lost 9 bases; unmatched junction nucleotides: 7. The germline CDR1 and CDR2 sequences are MDHEN and SYDVKM. The CDR3 consists of 14 residues. The CDR3 nucleotides read TGTGCCAGCAGTTCTCATCCGGGACTAGCCATTCAGTACTTC. It codes for CASSSHPGLAIQYF.

This chain joins TRBV2 and TRBJ1-6; 8 bases agree with TRBD1. The CDR3 is 19 amino acids. Germline assignment: CDR1 SNHLY and CDR2 FYNNEI. J gave up 2 bases and V 8 bases, and 17 bases lay outside the gene matches. In DNA form, the CDR3 reads TGTGCCAGCTCCCTGGGACGAACAGGGGGTGGAACCTATAATTCACCCCTCCACTTT. This gives the protein CASSLGRTGGGTYNSPLHF.

This clone was seen more than once but under ten times. The chain's CDR3 is CASSTRNIQYF. The CDR3, as DNA: TGTGCCAGCAGTACCAGAAACATTCAGTACTTC. The chain employs TRBV28 and TRBJ2-4; D is undetermined. Between the trimmed V and J ends, which lost 5 bases and 6 bases, there was a span of 5 bases. The germline V gene encodes CDR1 MDHEN and CDR2 SYDVKM. This CDR3 is 11 amino acids long.

This clone was seen more than once but under ten times. The chain is built from TRBV7-2 and TRBJ1-3; D might be TRBD1 (5 bases). Trimming removed 0 bases from V and 0 bases from J, with 21 bases in between. Germline V gene lookup returns CDR1 SGHTA and CDR2 FQGNSA. The CDR3 has 20 amino acids. The CDR3 loop reads CASSLAWWGRRPSSGNTIYF. DNA for the CDR3: TGTGCCAGCAGCTTAGCCTGGTGGGGCAGACGCCCAAGCTCTGGAAACACCATATATTTT.

There are a few counts of this clone. This sequence joins TRBV28 and TRBJ2-3; D gene uncertain. Trimming removed 6 bases from V and 6 bases from J, with 16 bases in between. Germline V gene sequence: CDR1 MDHEN, CDR2 SYDVKM. The CDR3 is 14 amino acids. The CDR3 bases are TGTGCCAGCAGCCTCCTATCCCTCTGGGATACGCAGTATTTT. Its protein product is CASSLLSLWDTQYF.

This clone was picked up a small number of times. The gene calls are TRBV4-1 and TRBJ1-1; possibly TRBD1 for D (5 bases). The CDR3 is 19 residues long. The germline gives CDR1 MGHRA, CDR2 YSYEKL. V lost 4 bases and J lost 0, with 24 bases in between. CDR3 DNA sequence: TGCGCCAGCAGCCCGATCGCTTCGGGTGGGGGGGTTATGAACACTGAAGCTTTCTTT. Amino acids: CASSPIASGGGVMNTEAFF.

This clone was detected only once. V gene TRBV9 combines with J gene TRBJ1-6; possible D gene TRBD1, 5 bases. CDR1 is SGDLS, CDR2 YYNGEE, per germline. Trimming took 3 bases from V and 7 from J, leaving 8 bases between them. The CDR3 loop spans 13 amino acids. The CDR3 sequence is CASSARQNSPLHF. The CDR3 DNA sequence: TGTGCCAGCAGCGCAAGACAGAATTCACCCCTCCACTTT.

The J gene is TRBJ2-7, the V gene TRBV13; the D gene is possibly TRBD2 (5 bases). With 0 bases removed from V and 4 bases from J, the gap between germline ends came to 10 bases. CDR1 is PRHDT and CDR2 is FYEKMQ in the germline V gene (reference sequence). The CDR3 covers 14 residues. CDR3: CASSLGRAGYEQYF. CDR3 nucleotides: TGTGCCAGCAGCTTAGGGAGGGCCGGGTACGAGCAGTACTTC.

This clone came up a few times. At one boundary the junction diverges from the germline segment, which might be a read error. The rearrangement links TRBV11-3 to TRBJ1-2; 8 bases map to TRBD1. This CDR3 contains 12 residues. The germline V gene encodes CDR1 SGHNT and CDR2 YENEEA. For the CDR3, the DNA is TGTGCCAGCGGCCCGGACAGGGCCACCTTCTCCTTC. As protein: CASGPDRATFSF.

The chain couples TRBV7-8 to TRBJ1-2, with D perhaps matching TRBD1 (5 bases). V gave up 0 bases and J gave up 7 bases, with 9 bases separating them. The germline gives CDR1 SGHVS, CDR2 FQNEAQ. The CDR3 has 13 residues. The CDR3 DNA reads TGTGCCAGCAGCTTAGCGGGGGGTGGTGGCTACACCTTC. Its translation: CASSLAGGGGYTF.